This T cell receptor beta chain derives from a study of spatial heterogeneity in lung cancer. The CDR3 runs to 15 residues. V dropped 4 bases and J dropped 5; count of bases not matched to a gene: 8. Germline CDR1 and CDR2: MNHNS and SASEGT. The time point: sample taken at primary tumor resection. Whole RNA obtained from tumor, nontumor lung or frozen PBMC underwent sequencing without sorting. TCRdb redid the calling of the 5' RACE reads with MiXCR, one entry per CDR3 protein. The sample has 90,000 to 95,000 distinct CDR3 sequences; about an eighth are singletons. The chain recombines TRBV6-1 with TRBJ1-1; 9 bases are a match to TRBD1. The origin of this receptor is a male donor with early-stage non-small cell lung cancer. Here the sequenced sample was PBMCs, taken at surgery. CDR3 DNA sequence: TGTGCCAGCAGTGGGACCGGGACAGGGAGGACTGAAGCTTTCTTT. It encodes CASSGTGTGRTEAFF.